Below, one TCR beta chain is given with its context. Its antigen is unknown. The protocol was immunoSEQ multiplex PCR, while the TCRdb copy is restricted to in-frame clones and leaves out a portion. Of some 150,000 clones in the sample, around 91% are singletons; the top ten hold approximately 5.3%. The data are from a study of T cell responses to AZD1222 COVID-19 vaccine. Study conclusions and caveats: The donor group comprised mostly white British people and more females; the analysis possibly underestimated clonal diversity. Spike-specific TCR breadth and depth went up after people got two AZD1222 doses. Dominant at 160-218 and 743-854, vaccine-associated CD4 TCRs also spanned spike.

Sequencing was performed on peripheral blood, taken on day 0 of AZD1222 vaccination. This sequence was found in an adult in good health.

The CDR3 bases are TGTGCCAGCAGCGGGGGGACAACCTACGAGCAGTACTTC. Amino acid sequence: CASSGGTTYEQYF. The chain links TRBV7-2 to TRBJ2-7; D may be TRBD1 or TRBD2 (6 bases each). Trimming took off 5 bases at V and 2 bases at J, with 10 bases between the two ends. The CDR3 runs to 13 residues. Germline CDR1 SGHTA, CDR2 FQGNSA.